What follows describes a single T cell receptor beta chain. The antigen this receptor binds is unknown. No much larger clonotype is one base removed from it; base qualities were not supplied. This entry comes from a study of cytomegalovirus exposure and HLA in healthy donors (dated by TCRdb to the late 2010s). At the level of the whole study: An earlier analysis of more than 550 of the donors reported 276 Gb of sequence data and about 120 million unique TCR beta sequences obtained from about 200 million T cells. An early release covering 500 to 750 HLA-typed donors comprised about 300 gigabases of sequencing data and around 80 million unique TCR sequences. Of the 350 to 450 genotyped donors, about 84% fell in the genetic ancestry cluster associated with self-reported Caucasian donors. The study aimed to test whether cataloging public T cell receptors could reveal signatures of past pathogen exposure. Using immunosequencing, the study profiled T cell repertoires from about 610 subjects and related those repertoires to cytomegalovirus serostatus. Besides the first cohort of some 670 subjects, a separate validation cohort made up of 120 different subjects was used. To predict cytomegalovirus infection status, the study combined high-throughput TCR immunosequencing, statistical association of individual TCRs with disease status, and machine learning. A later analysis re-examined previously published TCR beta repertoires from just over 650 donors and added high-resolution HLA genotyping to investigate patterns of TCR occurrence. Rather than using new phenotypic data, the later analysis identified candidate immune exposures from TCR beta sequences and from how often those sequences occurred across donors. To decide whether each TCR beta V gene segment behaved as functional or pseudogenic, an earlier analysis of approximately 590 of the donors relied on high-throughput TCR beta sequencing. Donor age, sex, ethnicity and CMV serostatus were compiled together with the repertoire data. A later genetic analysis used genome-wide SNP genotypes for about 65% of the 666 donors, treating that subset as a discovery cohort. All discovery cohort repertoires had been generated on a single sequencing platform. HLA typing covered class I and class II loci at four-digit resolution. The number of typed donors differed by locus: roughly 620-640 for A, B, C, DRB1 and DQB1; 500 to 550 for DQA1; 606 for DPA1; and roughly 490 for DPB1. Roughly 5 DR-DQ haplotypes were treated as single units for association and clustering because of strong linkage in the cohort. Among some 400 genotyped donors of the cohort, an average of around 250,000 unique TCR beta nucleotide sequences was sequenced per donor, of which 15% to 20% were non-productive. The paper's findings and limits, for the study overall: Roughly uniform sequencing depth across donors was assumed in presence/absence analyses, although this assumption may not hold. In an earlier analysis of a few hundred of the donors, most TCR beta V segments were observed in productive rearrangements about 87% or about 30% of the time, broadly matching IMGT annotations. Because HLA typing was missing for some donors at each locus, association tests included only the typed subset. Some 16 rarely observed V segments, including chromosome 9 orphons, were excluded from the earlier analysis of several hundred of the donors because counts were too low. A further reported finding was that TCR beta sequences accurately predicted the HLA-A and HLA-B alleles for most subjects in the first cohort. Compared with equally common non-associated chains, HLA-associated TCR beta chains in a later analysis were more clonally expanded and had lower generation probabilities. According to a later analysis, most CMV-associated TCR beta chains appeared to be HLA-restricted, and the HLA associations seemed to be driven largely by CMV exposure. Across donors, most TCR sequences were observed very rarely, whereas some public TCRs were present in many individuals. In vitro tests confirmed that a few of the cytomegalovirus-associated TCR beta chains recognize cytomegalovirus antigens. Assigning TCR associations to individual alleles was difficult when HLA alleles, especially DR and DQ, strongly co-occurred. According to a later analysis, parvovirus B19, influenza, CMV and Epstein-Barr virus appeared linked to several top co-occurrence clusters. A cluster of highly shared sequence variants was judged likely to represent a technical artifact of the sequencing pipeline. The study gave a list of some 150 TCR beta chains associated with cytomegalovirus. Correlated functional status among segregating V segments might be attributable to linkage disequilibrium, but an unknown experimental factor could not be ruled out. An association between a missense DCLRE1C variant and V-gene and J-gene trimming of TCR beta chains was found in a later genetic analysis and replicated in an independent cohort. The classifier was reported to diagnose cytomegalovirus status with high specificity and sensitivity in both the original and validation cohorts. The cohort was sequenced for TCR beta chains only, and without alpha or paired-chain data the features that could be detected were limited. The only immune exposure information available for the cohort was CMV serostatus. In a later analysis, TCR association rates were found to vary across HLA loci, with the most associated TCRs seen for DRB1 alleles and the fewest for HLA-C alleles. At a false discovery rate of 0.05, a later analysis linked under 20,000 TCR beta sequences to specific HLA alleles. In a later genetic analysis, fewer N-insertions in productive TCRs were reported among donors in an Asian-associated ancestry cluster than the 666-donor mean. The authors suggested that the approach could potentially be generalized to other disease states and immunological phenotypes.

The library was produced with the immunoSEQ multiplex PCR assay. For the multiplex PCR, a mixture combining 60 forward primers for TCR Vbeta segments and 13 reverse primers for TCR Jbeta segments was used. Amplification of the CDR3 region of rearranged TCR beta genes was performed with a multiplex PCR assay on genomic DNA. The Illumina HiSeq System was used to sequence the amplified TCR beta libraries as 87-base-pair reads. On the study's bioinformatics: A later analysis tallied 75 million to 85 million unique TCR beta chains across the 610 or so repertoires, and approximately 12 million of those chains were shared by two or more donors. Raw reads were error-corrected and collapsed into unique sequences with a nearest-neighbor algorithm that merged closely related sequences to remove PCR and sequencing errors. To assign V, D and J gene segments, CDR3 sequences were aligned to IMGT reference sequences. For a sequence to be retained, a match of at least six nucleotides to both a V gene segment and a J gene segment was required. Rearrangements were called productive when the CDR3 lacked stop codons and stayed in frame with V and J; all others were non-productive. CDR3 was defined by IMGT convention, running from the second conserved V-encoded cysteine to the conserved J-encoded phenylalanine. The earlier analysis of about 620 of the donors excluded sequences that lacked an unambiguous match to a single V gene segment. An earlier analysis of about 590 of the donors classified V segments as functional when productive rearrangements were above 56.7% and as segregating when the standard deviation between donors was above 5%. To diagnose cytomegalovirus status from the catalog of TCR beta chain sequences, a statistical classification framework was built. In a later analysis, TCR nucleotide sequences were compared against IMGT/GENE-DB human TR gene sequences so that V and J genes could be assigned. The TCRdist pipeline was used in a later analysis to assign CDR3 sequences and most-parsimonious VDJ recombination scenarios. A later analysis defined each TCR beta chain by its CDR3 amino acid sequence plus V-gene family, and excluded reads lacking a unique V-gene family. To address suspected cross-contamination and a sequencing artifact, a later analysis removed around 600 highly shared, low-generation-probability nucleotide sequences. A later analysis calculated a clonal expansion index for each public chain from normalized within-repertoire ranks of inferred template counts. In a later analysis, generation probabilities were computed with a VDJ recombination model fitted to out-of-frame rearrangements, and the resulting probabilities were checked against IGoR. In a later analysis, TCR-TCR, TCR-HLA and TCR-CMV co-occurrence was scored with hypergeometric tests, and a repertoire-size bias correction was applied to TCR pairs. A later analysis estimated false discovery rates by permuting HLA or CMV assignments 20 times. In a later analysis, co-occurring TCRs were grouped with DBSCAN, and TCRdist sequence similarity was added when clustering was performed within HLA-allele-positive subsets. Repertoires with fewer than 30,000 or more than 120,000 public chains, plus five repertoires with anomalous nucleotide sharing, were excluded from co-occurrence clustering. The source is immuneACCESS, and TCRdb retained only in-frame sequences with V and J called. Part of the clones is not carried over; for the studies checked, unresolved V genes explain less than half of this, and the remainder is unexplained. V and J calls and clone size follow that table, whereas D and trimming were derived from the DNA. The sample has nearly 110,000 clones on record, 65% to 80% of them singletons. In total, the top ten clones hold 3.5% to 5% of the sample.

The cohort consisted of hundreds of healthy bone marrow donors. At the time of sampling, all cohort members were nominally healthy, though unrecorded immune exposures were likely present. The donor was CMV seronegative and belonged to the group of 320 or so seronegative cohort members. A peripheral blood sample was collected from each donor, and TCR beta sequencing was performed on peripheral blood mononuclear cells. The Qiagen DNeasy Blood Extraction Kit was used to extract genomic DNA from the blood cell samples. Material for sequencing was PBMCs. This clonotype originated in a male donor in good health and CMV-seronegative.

The CDR3 in this case is CASRPEHLTGANVLTF. The bases are TGTGCCAGCAGACCCGAACATCTGACTGGGGCCAACGTCCTGACTTTC. The V and J genes are TRBV27 and TRBJ2-6, with the D gene call left open. V loses 6 bases, J loses 2 bases, and the germline ends lie 14 bases apart. CDR1 and CDR2 (MNHEY, SMNVEV) derive from the germline V gene (reference sequence). The CDR3 spans 16 residues, from the cysteine through the phenylalanine. Only the CDR3 region is kept as DNA, spanning 48 bases read in frame from base 1.